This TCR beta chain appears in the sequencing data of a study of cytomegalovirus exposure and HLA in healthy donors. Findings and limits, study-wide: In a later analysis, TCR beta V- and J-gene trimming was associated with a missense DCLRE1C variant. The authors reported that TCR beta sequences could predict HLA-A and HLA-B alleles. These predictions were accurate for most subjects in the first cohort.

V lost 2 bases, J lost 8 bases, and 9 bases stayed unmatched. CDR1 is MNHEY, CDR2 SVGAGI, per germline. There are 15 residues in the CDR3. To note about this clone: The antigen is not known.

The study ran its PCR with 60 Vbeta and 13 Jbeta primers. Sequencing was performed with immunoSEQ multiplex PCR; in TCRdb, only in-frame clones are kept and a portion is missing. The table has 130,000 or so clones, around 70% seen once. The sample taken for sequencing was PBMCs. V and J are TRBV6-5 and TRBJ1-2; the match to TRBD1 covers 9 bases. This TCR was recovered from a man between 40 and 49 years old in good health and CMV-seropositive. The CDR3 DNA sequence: TGTGCCAGCAGTTACCCACCGGGACAGGGTGGCGGCTACACCTTC. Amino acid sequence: CASSYPPGQGGGYTF.